These 12 T cell receptor beta chains were all obtained from the same sample, sequenced in a study of preoperative IRX-2 immunotherapy in early breast cancer. Clones were sequenced by immunoSEQ multiplex PCR, and TCRdb holds only the in-frame ones, with some missing. The repertoire consists of tens of thousands of clones, with roughly 80% occurring once and the leading ten covering about 1.5%. Sample treatment: preoperative locoregional IRX-2 cytokine immunotherapy. Sequences were derived from lymph node tissue, sampled after IRX-2 immunotherapy. These receptors all stem from a human donor with breast cancer.

The genes are TRBV6-8 and TRBJ1-5; D call uncertain. Trimming left V 6 bases short and J 1 base short, with 19 bases between. The germline V gene has CDR1 MNHGY and CDR2 SAAAGT. This CDR3 has 17 residues. CDR3 residues: CASSPRRGATSNQPQHF. The CDR3 coding sequence is TGTGCCAGCAGCCCCCGTCGGGGAGCCACCAGCAATCAGCCCCAGCATTTT.

This chain uses TRBV7-1 with TRBJ2-3; D is unclear. TRBV7-1 belongs to the ORF category, with a function that is uncertain. The CDR3 covers 13 residues. V was cut by 6 bases and J by 2 bases, with 9 bases left in between. CDR3 sequence (DNA): TGTGCCAGCAGACAGACAAACACAGATACGCAGTATTTT. Translating gives CASRQTNTDTQYF.

The chain links TRBV11-3 to TRBJ2-3, with D uncertain. CDR3 length: 14 residues. Trimming cost V 6 bases and J 3 bases, with 13 bases left between them. Germline values: CDR1 SGHNT, CDR2 YENEEA. CDR3: CASRRFVGTDTQYF. The CDR3 DNA sequence: TGTGCCAGCAGGAGGTTTGTCGGGACAGATACGCAGTATTTT.

In its sample, this clone was seen a few times. The chain is built from TRBV6-8 and TRBJ1-2; TRBD1 matches 8 bases. CDR1 MNHGY and CDR2 SAAAGT come from the germline V gene. This CDR3 region has 15 residues. V trimming: 6 bases; J trimming: 5 bases; junction bases outside the gene matches: 11. In DNA, the CDR3 is TGTGCCAGCAGCCCTCCAGGGGGCTTAGGGTATGGCTACACCTTC. Protein sequence: CASSPPGGLGYGYTF.

This chain joins TRBV1 and TRBJ1-6; TRBD1, the D gene given by the table, was not confirmed from the DNA. TRBV1 represents a pseudogene. This CDR3 comprises 16 residues. This CDR3 is CASSHHWARDGSPLHF. The DNA for the CDR3 is TGCGCCAGCAGCCATCACTGGGCGAGAGATGGTTCACCCCTCCACTTT.

This chain joins TRBV9 and TRBJ2-1, with D uncertain. V lost 2 bases and J 5 bases, leaving 8 bases between the germline ends. Germline-derived CDR1 and CDR2 are SGDLS and YYNGEE. The CDR3 spans 13 residues. The CDR3 bases are TGTGCCAGCAGCGTGACGGAAAACAATGAGCAGTTCTTC. This codes for CASSVTENNEQFF.

This chain uses TRBV6-8 with TRBJ1-5, with 10 nucleotides matching TRBD1. With 5 bases clipped from V and 2 bases from J, the junction kept 6 bases outside the gene matches. CDR1 and CDR2 (germline): MNHGY, SAAAGT. CDR3 length equals 16 residues. The CDR3 loop is CASSPRQGAGNQPQHF. CDR3 in DNA: TGTGCCAGCAGTCCTCGACAGGGGGCCGGCAATCAGCCCCAGCATTTT.

This CDR3 is CAARAPDRGAGGYTF. The CDR3 coding sequence is TGTGCCGCTCGCGCCCCGGACAGGGGAGCAGGAGGCTACACCTTC. The V and J genes are TRBV6-8 and TRBJ1-2, with 9 bases that match TRBD1. The germline gives CDR1 MNHGY, CDR2 SAAAGT. This CDR3 has 15 amino acids. V gave up 11 bases and J gave up 8 bases; unmatched junction bases: 18.

The gene calls are TRBV28 and TRBJ1-4, with D perhaps matching TRBD1 (6 bases). The CDR3 covers 18 residues. V was trimmed by 4 bases and J by 6 bases, leaving 24 bases between them. Germline V lookup: CDR1 MDHEN, CDR2 SYDVKM. The CDR3 loop is CASSSDFPKQGWDEKLFF. Here the CDR3 DNA reads TGTGCCAGCAGTTCCGACTTCCCGAAACAGGGTTGGGATGAAAAACTGTTTTTT.

This chain uses TRBV6-8 with TRBJ1-1; no clear D gene. Trimming cost V 0 bases and J 4 bases, with 9 bases left between them. The CDR3 consists of 14 residues. Germline V gene sequence: CDR1 MNHGY, CDR2 SAAAGT. CDR3 amino acids: CASSYSGLSTEAFF. DNA for the CDR3: TGTGCCAGCAGTTACTCCGGGTTGAGCACTGAAGCTTTCTTT.

The V and J genes are TRBV5-1 and TRBJ2-1; 7 bases are shared with TRBD2. The CDR3 sequence is 15 residues long. CDR1 is SGHRS, CDR2 YFSETQ, per germline. J was trimmed by 8 bases and V by 0 bases; bases with no gene match: 8. Here the CDR3 DNA reads TGCGCCAGCAGCTTGGAGGCTAGCGGTTCGGATGAGCAGTTCTTC. It is translated as CASSLEASGSDEQFF.

The rearrangement joins TRBV19 to TRBJ1-1; the match to TRBD1 covers 10 bases. The CDR3 is 14 amino acids. The V gene's germline CDR1 is LNHDA and CDR2 SQIVND (reference sequence). V shed 6 bases and J 5 bases; nucleotides not matched to a gene: 6. The DNA for the CDR3 is TGTGCCAGTAGAGACAGGGGGCTGGAAACTGAAGCTTTCTTT. It yields the protein CASRDRGLETEAFF.